The 2 T cell receptor beta chains given below trace back to one sample, sequenced in a study of blood T cell repertoires in COVID-19. The method was immunoSEQ multiplex PCR; TCRdb's version includes in-frame clones alone and lacks a portion of them. The sample lists a few hundred thousand clones; roughly 88% were seen once. The specimen was peripheral blood. These receptors were taken from a man aged 35-49 years who had recovered from COVID-19.

The chain couples TRBV7-9 to TRBJ2-2; D is possibly TRBD1 (6 bases). The germline V gene encodes CDR1 SEHNR and CDR2 FQNEAQ (reference sequence). CDR3 length: 16 residues. V shed 4 bases and J shed 3 bases, with 15 bases lying between them. CDR3 sequence: CASSSREDSYTGELFF. As DNA, the CDR3 is TGTGCCAGCAGCTCAAGAGAGGACAGTTACACCGGGGAGCTGTTTTTT.

This chain links TRBV7-2 with TRBJ1-2, with TRBD1 matching 8 bases. V lost 4 bases to trimming and J lost 2 bases; unmatched junction nucleotides: 6. The V gene's germline CDR1 is SGHTA and CDR2 FQGNSA. This CDR3 spans 15 amino acids. The CDR3 DNA is TGTGCCAGCAGCTCCTACGGACAGGGAAACTATGGCTACACCTTC. This encodes CASSSYGQGNYGYTF. Based on the CDR3 plus reference TRBV7-2 and TRBJ1-2, the full variable domain is GAGVSQSPSNKVTEKGKDVELRCDPISGHTALYWYRQSLGQGLEFLIYFQGNSAPDKSGLPSDRFSAERTGGSVSTLTIQRTQQEDSAVYLCASSSYGQGNYGYTFGSGTRLTVV.